This T cell receptor beta chain was sequenced in a study of CD8 T cells in Susac syndrome. Looked up from germline, CDR1 is LGHDT and CDR2 is YNNKEL (reference sequence). CDR3 length: 12 residues. With 4 bases removed from V and 3 bases from J, the gap between germline ends came to 6 bases. RNA amounts of roughly 0.45 to 1 ug underwent reverse transcription with random hexamers. Amplification of TCR beta CDR3 spanned 54 Vbeta and 13 Jbeta via immunoSEQ multiplex PCR. TCRdb ran MiXCR on the immunoSEQ multiplex PCR reads and lists one entry per CDR3 protein. The sample shows some 220,000 distinct CDR3 sequences, roughly 96% of them seen only once. The authors sequenced TCR beta from blood CD8+ and CD4+ T cells.

The chain couples TRBV3-1 to TRBJ1-2, with TRBD1 as a possible D gene (5 bases). The sequence came from a human donor with multiple sclerosis. The specimen sequenced was CD4+ T cells from PBMCs. The CDR3 region is CASSPGDYGYTF. In nucleotides, the CDR3 is TGTGCCAGCAGCCCGGGGGACTATGGCTACACCTTC.